Listed here is a single TCR beta chain. This clonotype appeared many times. The antigen it recognizes is unknown. No base qualities exist here, and no much larger clone lies one base off it. The CDR3, from cysteine to phenylalanine, totals 15 residues. Just CDR3 DNA is preserved here, 45 bases in frame from base 1. Taken from the germline V gene, the CDR1 and CDR2 loops are SGHDN and FVKESK. The junction shows trimming of 2 bases on V and 6 bases on J, and the gene matches do not reach 4 bases of it. For the unsorted PBMC libraries, 2 million PBMCs were stored in RNAlater at -80 degrees C until RNA extraction and were used to generate the libraries. The multiple sclerosis patients were enrolled in a US clinical protocol that evaluated disease progression with magnetic resonance imaging. PBMCs were separated from peripheral blood using Ficoll-Hypaque density gradient centrifugation and then cryopreserved in liquid nitrogen.

To synthesize cDNA, template-switch 5'RACE was performed with a primer carrying a 10-nucleotide random unique molecular identifier so that each TCR transcript was tagged. Every sequencing run covered 15-18 subjects and yielded more than 170 million TCR-beta sequences. The RNeasy kit was used to extract total RNA. The KAPA Real-time Library Amplification kit was used to amplify TCR-beta VDJ regions with primers for the TCR constant region and the 5'RACE anchor. Sample indexes and Illumina adaptors were added in a first PCR, and a second PCR then increased library yield. After Ampure bead purification, the roughly 650 bp TCR product was size-selected on a 2% E-gel SizeSelection system. Before pooling, libraries had their quality checked on a Bioanalyzer, their concentration measured with Qubit, and their quantity determined with the Kapa Library Quantification kit. An Illumina HiSeq 2500 was used to sequence the libraries paired-end at 2 x 150 bp. To increase sequence diversity, about 25-30% phiX was spiked into each library pool. The original pipeline was this. The quality-filtered reads were processed with the UMI-based MiGEC pipeline, whose error correction step removed more than 80% of the raw TCR sequences. IMGT germline references were used for alignment of VDJ genes, and clonotypes were defined by a unique CDR3 amino acid sequence together with V-J genes. Clonal expansion, Shannon diversity and CDR3 relatedness were evaluated with VDJtools (CalcPairwiseDistances, ClusterSamples), while phylogenetic trees were built in CLCbio workbench. A clone was classed as expanded if it had 8 or more unique UMIs, a cutoff based on coefficient-of-variation modelling across technical triplicates. TCRdb redid the processing of the public reads, applying fastp at Q25 and MiXCR, and retained in-frame beta chains. Each CDR3 protein gets just one entry, which takes the most common genes and DNA from the rows behind it. V and J calls and clone size were set by TCRdb, not the authors. The table for this sample lists tens of thousands of distinct CDR3 sequences; about 1.6% of them were counted only once. Around 9% of the sample is held by the ten biggest clonotypes.

This specimen comes from a study of neurological immune-mediated disorders (dated by TCRdb to between 2019 and 2020). Broadly, across the study: Among the approximately 35 multiple sclerosis patients, relapsing-remitting MS was present in roughly 30 and secondary progressive MS was present in 3. The cohort was made up of around 70 subjects, consisting of some 15 HAM/TSP patients, about 34 multiple sclerosis patients and about 20 healthy controls. The roughly 110 TCR-beta libraries covered PBMC samples along with longitudinal samples, technical triplicates, and paired sorted CD4+ and CD8+ T-cell subsets. The study compared peripheral blood TCR-beta repertoires of HTLV-I-associated myelopathy (HAM/TSP) patients, multiple sclerosis patients and healthy controls using UMI-based sequencing. The study at large found these results: TCR clonal expansion was greatest in HAM/TSP patients and smallest in MS patients, who ranked below even healthy controls. No association of the MS cluster with clinical or MRI features was observed, and the need for larger cohorts was stated by the authors. Phylogenetic analysis grouped repertoires from 18 of 34 MS patients into a cluster of related CDR3 sequences, suggesting a possible repertoire-level signature. No identical CDR3 amino acid sequences were shared among expanded clones across subjects, suggesting private TCR-beta repertoires in all groups.

The sequenced sample consisted of PBMCs. The TCR was taken from a woman aged 25 to 39 with multiple sclerosis. The rearrangement combines TRBV14 with TRBJ2-1; 10 of the junction bases match TRBD2. The DNA is TGTGCCAGCAGCCAAAGCGGGGGGGCCCTCAATGAGCAGTTCTTC. Its coded protein is CASSQSGGALNEQFF.